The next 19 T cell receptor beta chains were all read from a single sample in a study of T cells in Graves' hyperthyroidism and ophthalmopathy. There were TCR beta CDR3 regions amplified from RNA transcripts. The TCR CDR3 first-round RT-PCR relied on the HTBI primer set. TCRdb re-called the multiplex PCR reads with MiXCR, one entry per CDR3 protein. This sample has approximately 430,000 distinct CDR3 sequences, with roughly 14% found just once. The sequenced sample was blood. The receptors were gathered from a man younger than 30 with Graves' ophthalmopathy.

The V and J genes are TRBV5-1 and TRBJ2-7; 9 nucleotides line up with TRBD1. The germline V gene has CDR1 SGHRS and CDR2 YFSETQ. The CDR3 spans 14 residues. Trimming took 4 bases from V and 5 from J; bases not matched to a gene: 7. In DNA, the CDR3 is TGCGCCAGCAGCGCTACAGGGGGCTTCAACGAGCAGTACTTC. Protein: CASSATGGFNEQYF.

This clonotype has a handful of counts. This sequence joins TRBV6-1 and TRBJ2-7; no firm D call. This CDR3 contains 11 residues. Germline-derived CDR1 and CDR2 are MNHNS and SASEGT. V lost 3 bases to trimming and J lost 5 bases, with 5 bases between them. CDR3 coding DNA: TGTGCCAGCAGTGAGTGGAACGAGCAGTACTTC. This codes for CASSEWNEQYF.

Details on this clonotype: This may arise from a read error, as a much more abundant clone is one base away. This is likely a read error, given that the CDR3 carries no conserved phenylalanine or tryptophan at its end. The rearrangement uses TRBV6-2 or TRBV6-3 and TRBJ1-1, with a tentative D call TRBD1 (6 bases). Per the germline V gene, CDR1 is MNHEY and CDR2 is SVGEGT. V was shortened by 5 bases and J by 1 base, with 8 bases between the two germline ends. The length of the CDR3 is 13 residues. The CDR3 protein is CASSTDRNTEAFS. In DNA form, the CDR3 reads TGTGCCAGCAGTACGGACAGGAACACTGAAGCTTTCTCT.

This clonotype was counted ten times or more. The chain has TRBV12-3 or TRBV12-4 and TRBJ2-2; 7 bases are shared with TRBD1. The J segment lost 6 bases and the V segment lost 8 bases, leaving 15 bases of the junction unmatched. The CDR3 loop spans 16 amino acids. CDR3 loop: CASGYYRGQSPGELFF. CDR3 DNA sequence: TGTGCCAGCGGGTACTATAGGGGGCAATCGCCCGGGGAGCTGTTTTTT.

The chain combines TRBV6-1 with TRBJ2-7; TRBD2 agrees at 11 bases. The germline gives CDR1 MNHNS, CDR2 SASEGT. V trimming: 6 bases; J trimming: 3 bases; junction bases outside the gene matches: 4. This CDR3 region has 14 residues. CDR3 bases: TGTGCCAGCAGGACCGGGACTAGCGGCTACGAGCAGTACTTC. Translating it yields CASRTGTSGYEQYF.

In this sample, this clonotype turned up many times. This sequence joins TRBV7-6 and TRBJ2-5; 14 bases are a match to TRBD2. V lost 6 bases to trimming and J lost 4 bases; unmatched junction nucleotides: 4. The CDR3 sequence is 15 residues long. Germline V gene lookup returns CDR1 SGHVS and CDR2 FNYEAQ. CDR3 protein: CASRGLAGGSETQYF. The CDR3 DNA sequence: TGTGCCAGCAGAGGACTAGCGGGGGGTTCAGAGACCCAGTACTTC.

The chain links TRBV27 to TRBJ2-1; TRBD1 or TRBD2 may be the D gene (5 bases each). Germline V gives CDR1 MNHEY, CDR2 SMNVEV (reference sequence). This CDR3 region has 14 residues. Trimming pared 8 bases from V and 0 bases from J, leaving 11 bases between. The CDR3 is CASSGASSYNEQFF. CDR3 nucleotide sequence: TGTGCCAGCTCCGGGGCTTCCTCCTACAATGAGCAGTTCTTC.

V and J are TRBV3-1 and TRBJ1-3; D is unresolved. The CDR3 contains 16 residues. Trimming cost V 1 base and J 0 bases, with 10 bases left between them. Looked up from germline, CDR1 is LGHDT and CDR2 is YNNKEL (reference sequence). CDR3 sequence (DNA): TGTGCCAGCAGCCAAGTGGTCAGTAGCTCTGGAAACACCATATATTTT. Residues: CASSQVVSSSGNTIYF.

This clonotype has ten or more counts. CDR3 DNA sequence: TGTGCCAGCAGCTTACCGTCGGGACTTCAGTACTTC. It is translated as CASSLPSGLQYF. The chain has TRBV11-2 and TRBJ2-4; D tentatively fits TRBD1 or TRBD2 (5 bases each). The CDR3 has 12 residues. Germline assignment: CDR1 SGHAT and CDR2 FQNNGV. Trimming cost V 2 bases and J 11 bases, with 10 bases left between them.

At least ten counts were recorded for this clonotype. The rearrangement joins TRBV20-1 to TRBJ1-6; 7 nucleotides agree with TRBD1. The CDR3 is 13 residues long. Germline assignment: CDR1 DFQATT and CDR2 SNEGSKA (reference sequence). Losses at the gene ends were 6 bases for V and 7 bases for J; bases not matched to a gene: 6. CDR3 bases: TGCAGTGCGACTAGGGGGCTCAATTCACCCCTCCACTTT. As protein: CSATRGLNSPLHF.

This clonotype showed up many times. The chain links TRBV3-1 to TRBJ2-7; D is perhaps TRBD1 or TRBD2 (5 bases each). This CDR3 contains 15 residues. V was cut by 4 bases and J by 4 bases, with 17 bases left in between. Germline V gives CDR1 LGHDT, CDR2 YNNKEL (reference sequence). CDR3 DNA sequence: TGTGCCAGCAGCCCCCGGGACCTACGGGGTTACGAGCAGTACTTC. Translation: CASSPRDLRGYEQYF.

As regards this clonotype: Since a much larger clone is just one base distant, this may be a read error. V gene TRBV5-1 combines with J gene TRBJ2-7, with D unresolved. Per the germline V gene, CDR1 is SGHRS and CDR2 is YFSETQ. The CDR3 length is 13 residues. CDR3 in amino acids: CASSLLYPYEQHF. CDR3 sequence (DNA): TGCGCCAGCAGCTTGCTCTACCCCTACGAGCAGCACTTC.

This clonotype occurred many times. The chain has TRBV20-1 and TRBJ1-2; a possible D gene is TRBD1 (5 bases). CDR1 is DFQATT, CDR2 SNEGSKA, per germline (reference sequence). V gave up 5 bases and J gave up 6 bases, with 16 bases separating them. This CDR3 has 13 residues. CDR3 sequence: CSAPGEAGNGYTF. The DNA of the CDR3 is TGCAGTGCTCCCGGCGAGGCAGGGAATGGCTACACCTTC.

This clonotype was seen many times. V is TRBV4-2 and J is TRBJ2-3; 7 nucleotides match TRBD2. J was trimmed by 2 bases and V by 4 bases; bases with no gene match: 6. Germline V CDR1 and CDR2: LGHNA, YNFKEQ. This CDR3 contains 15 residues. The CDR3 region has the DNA TGTGCCAGCAGCCCCTTTGCGGGGGACACAGATACGCAGTATTTT. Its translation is CASSPFAGDTDTQYF.

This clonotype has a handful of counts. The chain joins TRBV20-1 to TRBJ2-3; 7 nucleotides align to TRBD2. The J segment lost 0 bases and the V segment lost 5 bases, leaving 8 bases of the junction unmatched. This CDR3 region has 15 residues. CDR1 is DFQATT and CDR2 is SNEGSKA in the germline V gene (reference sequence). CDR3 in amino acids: CSAGPSGASTDTQYF. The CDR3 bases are TGCAGTGCTGGCCCTAGCGGTGCTAGCACAGATACGCAGTATTTT.

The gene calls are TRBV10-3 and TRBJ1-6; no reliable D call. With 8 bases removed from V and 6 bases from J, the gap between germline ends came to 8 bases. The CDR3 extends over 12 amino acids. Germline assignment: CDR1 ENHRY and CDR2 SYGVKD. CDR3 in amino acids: CAIGTGNSPLHF. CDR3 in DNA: TGTGCCATCGGAACCGGTAATTCACCCCTCCACTTT.

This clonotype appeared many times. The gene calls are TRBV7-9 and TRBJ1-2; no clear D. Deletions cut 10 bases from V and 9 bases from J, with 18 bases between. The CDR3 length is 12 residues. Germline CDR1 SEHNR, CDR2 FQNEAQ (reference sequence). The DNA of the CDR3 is TGTGCCAACGCACCGTTTGATCTGAGCTACACCTTC. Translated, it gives CANAPFDLSYTF.

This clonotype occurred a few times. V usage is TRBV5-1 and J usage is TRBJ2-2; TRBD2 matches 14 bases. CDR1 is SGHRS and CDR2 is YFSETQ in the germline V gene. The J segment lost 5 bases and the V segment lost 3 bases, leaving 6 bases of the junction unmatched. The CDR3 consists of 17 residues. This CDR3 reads CASSSGTSGRLTGELFF. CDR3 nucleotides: TGCGCCAGCAGCTCGGGGACTAGCGGGAGATTGACCGGGGAGCTGTTTTTT.

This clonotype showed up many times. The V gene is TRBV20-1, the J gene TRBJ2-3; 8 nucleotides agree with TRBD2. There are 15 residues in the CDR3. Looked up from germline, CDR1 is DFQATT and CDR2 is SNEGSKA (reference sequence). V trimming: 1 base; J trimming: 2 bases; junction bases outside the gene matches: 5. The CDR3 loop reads CSARVLAENTDTQYF. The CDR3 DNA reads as TGCAGTGCTAGAGTACTAGCGGAAAACACAGATACGCAGTATTTT.